This record concerns one T cell receptor beta chain sequence. This specimen comes from a study of preoperative IRX-2 immunotherapy in early breast cancer. Treatment in this sample: preoperative locoregional IRX-2 cytokine immunotherapy. V dropped 4 bases and J dropped 0 bases, with 16 bases sitting between them. Germline V gives CDR1 MGHRA, CDR2 YSYEKL. This CDR3 has 18 residues. Some clones are missing from TCRdb's copy, which holds only in-frame ones; the method was immunoSEQ multiplex PCR. The repertoire holds around 60,000 clones, roughly 94% seen once, with 1.5% to 2% in the top ten. The J gene is TRBJ2-6, the V gene TRBV4-1; TRBD1 might be the D (6 bases). This specimen was collected from a patient treated with IRX-2 immunotherapy. The TCR was taken from a human donor with breast cancer. The CDR3 spells CASSPSRQVSSGANVLTF. Written as DNA, the CDR3 is TGCGCCAGCAGCCCCTCACGACAGGTCAGCTCTGGGGCCAACGTCCTGACTTTC.